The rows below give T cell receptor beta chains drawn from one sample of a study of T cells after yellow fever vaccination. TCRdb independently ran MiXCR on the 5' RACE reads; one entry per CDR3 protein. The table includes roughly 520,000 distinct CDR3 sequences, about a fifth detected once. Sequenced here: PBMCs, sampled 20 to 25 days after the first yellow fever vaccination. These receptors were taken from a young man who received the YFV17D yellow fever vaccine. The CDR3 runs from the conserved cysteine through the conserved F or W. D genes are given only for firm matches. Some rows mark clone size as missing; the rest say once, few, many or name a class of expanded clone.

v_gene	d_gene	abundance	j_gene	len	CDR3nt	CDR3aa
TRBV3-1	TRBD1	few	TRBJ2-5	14	TGTGCCAGCAGCCTTGACAGGGGCACGGAGACCCAGTACTTC	CASSLDRGTETQYF
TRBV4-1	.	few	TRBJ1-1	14	TGCGCCAGCAGCCAAGTGTGGGGGGCTGCTGAAGCTTTCTTT	CASSQVWGAAEAFF
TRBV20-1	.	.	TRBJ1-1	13	TGCAGTGCTAGAGGCCCGGGGGGGACTGAAGCTTTCTTT	CSARGPGGTEAFF
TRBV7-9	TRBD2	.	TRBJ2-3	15	TGTGCCAGCAGACAGACTAGCGCCGGGGGGGATACGCAGTATTTT	CASRQTSAGGDTQYF
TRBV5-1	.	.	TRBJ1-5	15	TGCGCCAGCAGCTTAGGGGGGTCGGGCAATCAGCCCCAGCATTTT	CASSLGGSGNQPQHF
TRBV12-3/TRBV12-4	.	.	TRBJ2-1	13	TGTGCCAGCAGACGGACGGATCGTAATGAGCAGTTCTTC	CASRRTDRNEQFF
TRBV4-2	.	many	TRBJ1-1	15	TGTGCCAGCAGCCATGGAGGGGTTAGTAACACTGAAGCTTTCTTT	CASSHGGVSNTEAFF
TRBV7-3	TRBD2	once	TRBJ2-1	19	TGTGCCAGCAGCTACCCGCCTGGCGGGGGGTCCTCCTCCTACAATGAGCAGTTCTTC	CASSYPPGGGSSSYNEQFF
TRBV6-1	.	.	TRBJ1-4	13	TGTGCCAGCAGAGAAGTTGGTAATGAAAAACTGTTTTTT	CASREVGNEKLFF
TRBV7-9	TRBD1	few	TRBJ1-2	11	TGTGCCAGCAGTACAGGGGTCGGCTACACCTTC	CASSTGVGYTF
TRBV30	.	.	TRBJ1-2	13	TGTGCCTGGAGTGTTATGGGCAGCTATGGCTACACCTTC	CAWSVMGSYGYTF
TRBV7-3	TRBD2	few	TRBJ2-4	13	TGTGCCAGCAGCCCGTCGCGGGGGGACATTCAGTACTTC	CASSPSRGDIQYF
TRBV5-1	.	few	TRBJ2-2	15	TGCGCCAGCAGCGCACAGGGGACTCGCACCGGGGAGCTGTTTTTT	CASSAQGTRTGELFF
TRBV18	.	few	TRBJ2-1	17	TGTGCCAGCTCACCCCTACGCACCAGGGTTATTTACAATGAGCAGTTCTTC	CASSPLRTRVIYNEQFF
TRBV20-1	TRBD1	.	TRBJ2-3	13	TGCAGTGCTAGACAGGGGGCCGCAGATACGCAGTATTTT	CSARQGAADTQYF
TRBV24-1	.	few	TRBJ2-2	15	TGTGCCACCAGTGAGCCCGGGACTCTGACCGGGGAGCTGTTTTTT	CATSEPGTLTGELFF
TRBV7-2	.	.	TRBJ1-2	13	TGTGCCAGCAGCGTACAGGGTAGAAAGGGCTACACCTTC	CASSVQGRKGYTF
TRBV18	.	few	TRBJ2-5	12	TGTGCCAGCTCACCCTCGAGCGAGACCCAGTACTTC	CASSPSSETQYF
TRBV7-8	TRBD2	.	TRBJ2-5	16	TGTGCCAGCAGCTTATATCGAGCGGGGGGGCGAGAGACCCAGTACTTC	CASSLYRAGGRETQYF